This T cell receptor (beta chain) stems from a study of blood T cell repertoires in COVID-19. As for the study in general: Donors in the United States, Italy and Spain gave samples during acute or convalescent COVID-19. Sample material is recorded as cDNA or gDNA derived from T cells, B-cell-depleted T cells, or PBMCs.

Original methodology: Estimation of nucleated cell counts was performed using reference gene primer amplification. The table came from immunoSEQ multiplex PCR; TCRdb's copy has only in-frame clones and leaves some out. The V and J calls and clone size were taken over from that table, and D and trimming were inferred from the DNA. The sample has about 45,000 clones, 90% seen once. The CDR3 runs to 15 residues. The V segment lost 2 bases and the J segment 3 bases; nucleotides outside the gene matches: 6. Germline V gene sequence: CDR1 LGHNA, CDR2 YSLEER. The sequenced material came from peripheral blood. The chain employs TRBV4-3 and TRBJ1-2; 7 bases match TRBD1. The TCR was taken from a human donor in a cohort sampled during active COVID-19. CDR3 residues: CASSQYSQGDYGYTF. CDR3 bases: TGCGCCAGCAGCCAATATTCCCAGGGGGACTATGGCTACACCTTC.